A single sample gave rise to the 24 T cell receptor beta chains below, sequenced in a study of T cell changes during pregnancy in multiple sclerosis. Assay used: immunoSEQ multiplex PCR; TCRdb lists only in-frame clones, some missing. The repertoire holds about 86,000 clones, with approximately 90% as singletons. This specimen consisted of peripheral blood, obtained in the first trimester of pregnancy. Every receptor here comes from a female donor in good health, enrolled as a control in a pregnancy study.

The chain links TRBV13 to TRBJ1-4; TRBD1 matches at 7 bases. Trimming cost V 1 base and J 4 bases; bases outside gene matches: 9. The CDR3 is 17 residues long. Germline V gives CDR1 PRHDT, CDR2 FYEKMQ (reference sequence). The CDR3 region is CASSLEGATGNNEKLFF. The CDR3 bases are TGTGCCAGCAGCTTAGAGGGGGCGACAGGGAATAATGAAAAACTGTTTTTT.

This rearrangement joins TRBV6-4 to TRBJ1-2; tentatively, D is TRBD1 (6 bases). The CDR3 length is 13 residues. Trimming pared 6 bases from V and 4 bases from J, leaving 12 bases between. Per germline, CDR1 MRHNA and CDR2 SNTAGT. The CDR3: CASRYSDSYGYTF. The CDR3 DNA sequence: TGTGCCAGCAGATATTCGGACAGCTATGGCTACACCTTC.

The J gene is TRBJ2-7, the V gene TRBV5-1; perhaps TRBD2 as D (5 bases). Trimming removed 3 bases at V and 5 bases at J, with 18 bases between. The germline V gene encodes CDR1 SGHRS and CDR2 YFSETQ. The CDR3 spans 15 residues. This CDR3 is CASSYGGRRGNEQYF. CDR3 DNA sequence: TGCGCCAGCAGCTACGGCGGGCGCCGAGGGAACGAGCAGTACTTC.

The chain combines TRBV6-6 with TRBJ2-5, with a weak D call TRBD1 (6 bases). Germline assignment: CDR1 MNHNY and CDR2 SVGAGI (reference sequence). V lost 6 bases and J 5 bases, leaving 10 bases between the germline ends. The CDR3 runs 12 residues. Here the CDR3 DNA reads TGTGCCAGCAGCAGGGGCGAGGAGACCCAGTACTTC. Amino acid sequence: CASSRGEETQYF.

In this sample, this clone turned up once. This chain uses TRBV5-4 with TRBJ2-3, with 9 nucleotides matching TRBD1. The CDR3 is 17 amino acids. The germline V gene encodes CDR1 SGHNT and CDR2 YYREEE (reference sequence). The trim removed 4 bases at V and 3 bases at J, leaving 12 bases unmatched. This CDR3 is CASSRPNRGQGTDTQYF. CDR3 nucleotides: TGTGCCAGCAGCCGACCGAACAGGGGGCAAGGGACAGATACGCAGTATTTT.

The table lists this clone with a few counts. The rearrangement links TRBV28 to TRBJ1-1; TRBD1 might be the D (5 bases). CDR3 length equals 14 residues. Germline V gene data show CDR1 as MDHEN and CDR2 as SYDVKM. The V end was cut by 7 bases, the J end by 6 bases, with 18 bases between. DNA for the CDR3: TGTGCCAGCATTGCGGGCGGGGCCGCAGCTGAAGCTTTCTTT. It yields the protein CASIAGGAAAEAFF.

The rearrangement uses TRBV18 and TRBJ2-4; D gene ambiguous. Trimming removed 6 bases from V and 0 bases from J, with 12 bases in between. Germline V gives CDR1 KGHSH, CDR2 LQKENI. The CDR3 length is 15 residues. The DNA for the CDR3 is TGTGCCAGCTCTAACAGTTTGCTAGCCAAAAACATTCAGTACTTC. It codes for CASSNSLLAKNIQYF.

The CDR3 DNA reads as TGCGCCAGCAGCCAGCGAAGCGGGGGGTCCACAGATACGCAGTATTTT. Its translation: CASSQRSGGSTDTQYF. This sequence joins TRBV4-1 and TRBJ2-3, with 9 bases matching TRBD2. Trimming cost V 3 bases and J 2 bases; bases outside gene matches: 6. From germline, CDR1 is MGHRA and CDR2 YSYEKL. The CDR3 length is 16 residues.

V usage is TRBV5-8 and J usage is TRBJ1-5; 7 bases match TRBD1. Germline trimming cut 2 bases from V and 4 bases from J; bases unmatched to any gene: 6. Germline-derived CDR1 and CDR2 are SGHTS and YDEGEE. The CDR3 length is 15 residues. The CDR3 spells CASSFYRGDNQPQHF. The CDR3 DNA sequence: TGTGCCAGCAGCTTCTACAGGGGCGATAATCAGCCCCAGCATTTT.

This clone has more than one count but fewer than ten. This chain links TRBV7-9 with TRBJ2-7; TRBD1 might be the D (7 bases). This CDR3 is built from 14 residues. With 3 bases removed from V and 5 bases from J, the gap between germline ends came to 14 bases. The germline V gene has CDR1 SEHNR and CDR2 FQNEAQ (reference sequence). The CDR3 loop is CASSFQGGGDEQYF. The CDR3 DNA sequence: TGTGCCAGCAGCTTCCAGGGGGGCGGTGACGAGCAGTACTTC.

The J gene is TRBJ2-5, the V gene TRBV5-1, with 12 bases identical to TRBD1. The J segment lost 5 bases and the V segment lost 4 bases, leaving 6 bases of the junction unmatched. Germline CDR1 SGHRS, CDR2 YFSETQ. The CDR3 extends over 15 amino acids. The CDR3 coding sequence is TGCGCCAGCAGCCCCGGGACAGGGGGCTGGGAGACCCAGTACTTC. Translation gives CASSPGTGGWETQYF.

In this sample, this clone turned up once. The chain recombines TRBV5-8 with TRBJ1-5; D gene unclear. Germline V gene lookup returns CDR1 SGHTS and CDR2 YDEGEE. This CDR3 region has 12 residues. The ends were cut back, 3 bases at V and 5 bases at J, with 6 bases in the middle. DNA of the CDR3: TGTGCCAGCAGCTCGGACTATCAGCCCCAGCATTTT. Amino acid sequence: CASSSDYQPQHF.

The CDR3 nucleotides read TGTGCCAGCAGTTTAATGACGGGTAAAGAGACCCAGTACTTC. Translated, it gives CASSLMTGKETQYF. J is TRBJ2-5 and V is TRBV25-1; no clear D. The V end was cut by 5 bases, the J end by 3 bases, with 13 bases between. This CDR3 region has 14 residues. CDR1 is MGHDK, CDR2 SYGVNS, per germline.

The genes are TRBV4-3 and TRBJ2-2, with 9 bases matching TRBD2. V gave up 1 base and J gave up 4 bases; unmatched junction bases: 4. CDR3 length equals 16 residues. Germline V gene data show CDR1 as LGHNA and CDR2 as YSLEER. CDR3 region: CASSQVASGVTGELFF. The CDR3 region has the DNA TGCGCCAGCAGCCAAGTTGCTAGCGGGGTCACCGGGGAGCTGTTTTTT.

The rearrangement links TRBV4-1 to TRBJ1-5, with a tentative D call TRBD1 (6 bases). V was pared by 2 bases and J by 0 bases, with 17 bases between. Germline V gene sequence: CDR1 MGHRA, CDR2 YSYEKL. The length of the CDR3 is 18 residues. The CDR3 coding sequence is TGCGCCAGCAGCCAATTGAAGATAGGGACATATAGCAATCAGCCCCAGCATTTT. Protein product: CASSQLKIGTYSNQPQHF.

The CDR3 sequence: CASSQLTGGNQPQHF. CDR3 DNA: TGCGCCAGCAGCCAACTGACGGGGGGGAATCAGCCCCAGCATTTT. V usage is TRBV4-3 and J usage is TRBJ1-5; D is perhaps TRBD1 (5 bases). CDR3 length: 15 amino acids. V was shortened by 2 bases and J by 4 bases, with 12 bases between the two germline ends. CDR1 is LGHNA, CDR2 YSLEER, per germline.

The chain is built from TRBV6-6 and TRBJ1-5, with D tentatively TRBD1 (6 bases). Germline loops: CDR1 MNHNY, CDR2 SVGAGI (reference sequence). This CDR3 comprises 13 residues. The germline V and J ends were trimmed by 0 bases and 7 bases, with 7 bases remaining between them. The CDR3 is CASSYSRGQPQHF. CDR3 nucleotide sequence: TGTGCCAGCAGTTACTCCAGGGGCCAGCCCCAGCATTTT.

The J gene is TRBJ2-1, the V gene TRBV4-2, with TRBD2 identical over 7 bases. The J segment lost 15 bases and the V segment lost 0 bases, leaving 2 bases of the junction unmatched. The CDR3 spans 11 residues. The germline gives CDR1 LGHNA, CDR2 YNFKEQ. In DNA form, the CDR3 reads TGTGCCAGCAGCCAAGATCGGGGGGTGTTCTTC. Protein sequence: CASSQDRGVFF.

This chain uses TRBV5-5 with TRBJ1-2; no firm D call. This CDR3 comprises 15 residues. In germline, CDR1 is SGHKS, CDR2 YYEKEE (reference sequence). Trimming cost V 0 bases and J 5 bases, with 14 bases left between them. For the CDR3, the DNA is TGTGCCAGCAGCTTGGTCGCGAACTCATGGTATGGCTACACCTTC. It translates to CASSLVANSWYGYTF.

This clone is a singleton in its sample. The CDR3 region is CASSRGFAAGNEKLFF. The CDR3 region has the DNA TGCGCCAGCAGCCGAGGGTTTGCCGCGGGAAATGAAAAACTGTTTTTT. This chain connects TRBV5-1 to TRBJ1-4; unclear D gene. Trimming removed 4 bases from V and 5 bases from J, with 18 bases in between. Per germline, CDR1 SGHRS and CDR2 YFSETQ. This CDR3 has 16 amino acids.

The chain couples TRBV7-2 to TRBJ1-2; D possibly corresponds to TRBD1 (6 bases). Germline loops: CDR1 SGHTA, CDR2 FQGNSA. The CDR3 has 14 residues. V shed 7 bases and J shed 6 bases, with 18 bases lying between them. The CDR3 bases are TGTGCCAGCACCCTTAGGCGGGGGCTGGATGGCTACACCTTC. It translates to CASTLRRGLDGYTF.

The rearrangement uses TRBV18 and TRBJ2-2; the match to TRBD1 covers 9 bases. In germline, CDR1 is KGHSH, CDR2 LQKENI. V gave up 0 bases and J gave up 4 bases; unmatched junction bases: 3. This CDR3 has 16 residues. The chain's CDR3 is CASSPPGTGITGELFF. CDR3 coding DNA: TGTGCCAGCTCACCACCCGGGACAGGGATCACCGGGGAGCTGTTTTTT.

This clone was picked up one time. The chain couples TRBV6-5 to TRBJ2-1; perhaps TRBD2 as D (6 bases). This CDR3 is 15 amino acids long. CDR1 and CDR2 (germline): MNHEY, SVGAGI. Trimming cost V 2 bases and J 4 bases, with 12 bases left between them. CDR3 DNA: TGTGCCAGCAGTTACATTACGGGGACTTACAATGAGCAGTTCTTC. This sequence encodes CASSYITGTYNEQFF.

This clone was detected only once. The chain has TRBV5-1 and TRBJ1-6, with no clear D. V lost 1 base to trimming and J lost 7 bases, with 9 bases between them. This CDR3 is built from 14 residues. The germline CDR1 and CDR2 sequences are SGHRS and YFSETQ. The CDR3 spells CASSLNRPNSPLHF. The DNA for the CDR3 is TGCGCCAGCAGCTTGAACAGACCCAATTCACCCCTCCACTTT.